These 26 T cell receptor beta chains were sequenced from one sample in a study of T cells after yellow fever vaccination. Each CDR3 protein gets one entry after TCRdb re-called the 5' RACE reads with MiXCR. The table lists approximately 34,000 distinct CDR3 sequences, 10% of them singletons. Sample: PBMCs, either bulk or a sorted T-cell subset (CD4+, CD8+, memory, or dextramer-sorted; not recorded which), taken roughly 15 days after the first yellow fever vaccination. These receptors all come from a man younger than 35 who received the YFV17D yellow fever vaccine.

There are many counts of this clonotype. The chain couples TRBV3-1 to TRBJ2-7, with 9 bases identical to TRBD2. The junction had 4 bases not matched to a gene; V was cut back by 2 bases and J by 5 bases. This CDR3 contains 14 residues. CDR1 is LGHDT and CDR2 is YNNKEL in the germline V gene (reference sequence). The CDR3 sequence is CASSQILAGNEQYF. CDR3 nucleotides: TGTGCCAGCAGCCAAATTCTAGCGGGGAACGAGCAGTACTTC.

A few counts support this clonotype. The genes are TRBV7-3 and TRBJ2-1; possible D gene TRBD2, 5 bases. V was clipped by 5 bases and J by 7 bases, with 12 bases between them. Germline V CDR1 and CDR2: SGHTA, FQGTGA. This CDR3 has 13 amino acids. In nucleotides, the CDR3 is TGTGCCAGCAGCCTCACTCGGGGAAATGAGCAGTTCTTC. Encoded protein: CASSLTRGNEQFF.

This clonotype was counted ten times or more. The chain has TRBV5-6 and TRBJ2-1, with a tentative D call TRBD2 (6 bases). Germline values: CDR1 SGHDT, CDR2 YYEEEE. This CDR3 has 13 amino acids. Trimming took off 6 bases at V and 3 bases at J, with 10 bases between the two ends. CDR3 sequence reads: CASTRGFYNEQFF. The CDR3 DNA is TGTGCCAGCACACGGGGGTTCTACAATGAGCAGTTCTTC.

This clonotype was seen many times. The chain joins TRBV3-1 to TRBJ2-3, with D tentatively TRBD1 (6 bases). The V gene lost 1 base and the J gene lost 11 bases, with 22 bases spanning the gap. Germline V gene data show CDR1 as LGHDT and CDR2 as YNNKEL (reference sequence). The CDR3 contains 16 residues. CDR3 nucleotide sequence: TGTGCCAGCAGCCAAGTTTCACTTCGACAGGCCCAGGGGCAGTATTTT. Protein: CASSQVSLRQAQGQYF.

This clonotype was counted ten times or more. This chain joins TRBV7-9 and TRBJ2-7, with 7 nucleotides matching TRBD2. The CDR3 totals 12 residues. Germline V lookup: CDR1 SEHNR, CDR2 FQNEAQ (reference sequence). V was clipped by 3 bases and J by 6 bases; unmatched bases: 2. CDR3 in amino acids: CASSFTGGEQYV. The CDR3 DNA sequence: TGTGCCAGCAGCTTCACGGGGGGCGAGCAGTACGTC.

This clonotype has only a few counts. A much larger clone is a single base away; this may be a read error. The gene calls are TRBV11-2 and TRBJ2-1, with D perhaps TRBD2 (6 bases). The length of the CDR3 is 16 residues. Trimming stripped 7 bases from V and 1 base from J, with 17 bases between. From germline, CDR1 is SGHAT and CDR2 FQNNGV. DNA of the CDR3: TGTGCCAGCATTCCAAGCGGGTGGGGATCCTACAATGAGCAGTTCTTC. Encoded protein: CASIPSGWGSYNEQFF.

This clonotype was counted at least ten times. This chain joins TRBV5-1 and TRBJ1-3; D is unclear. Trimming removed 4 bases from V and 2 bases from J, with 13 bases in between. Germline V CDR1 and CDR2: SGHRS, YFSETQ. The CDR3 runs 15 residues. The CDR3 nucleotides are TGCGCCAGCAGCCCGACGGACCCGCCTGGAAACACCATATATTTT. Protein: CASSPTDPPGNTIYF.

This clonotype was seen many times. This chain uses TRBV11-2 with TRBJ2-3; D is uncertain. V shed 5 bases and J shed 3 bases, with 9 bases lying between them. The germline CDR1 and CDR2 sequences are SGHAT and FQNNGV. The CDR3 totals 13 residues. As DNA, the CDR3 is TGTGCCAGCAGCCTTACCGGTACAGATACGCAGTATTTT. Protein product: CASSLTGTDTQYF.

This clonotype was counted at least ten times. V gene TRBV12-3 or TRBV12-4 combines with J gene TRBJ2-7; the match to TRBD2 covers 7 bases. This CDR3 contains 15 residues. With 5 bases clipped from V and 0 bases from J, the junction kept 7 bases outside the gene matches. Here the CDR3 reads CASSRSGGISYEQYF. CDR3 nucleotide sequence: TGTGCCAGCAGTCGCTCGGGGGGAATCTCCTACGAGCAGTACTTC.

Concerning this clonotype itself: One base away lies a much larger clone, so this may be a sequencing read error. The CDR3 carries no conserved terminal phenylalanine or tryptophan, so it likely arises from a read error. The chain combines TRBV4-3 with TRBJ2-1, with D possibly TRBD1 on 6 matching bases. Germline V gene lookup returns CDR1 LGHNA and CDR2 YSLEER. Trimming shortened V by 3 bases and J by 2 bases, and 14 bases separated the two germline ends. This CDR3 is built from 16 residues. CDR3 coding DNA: TGCGCCAGCAGCCAGGGGGCAAATCAAGCCTACAATGAGCAGTTCTCC. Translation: CASSQGANQAYNEQFS.

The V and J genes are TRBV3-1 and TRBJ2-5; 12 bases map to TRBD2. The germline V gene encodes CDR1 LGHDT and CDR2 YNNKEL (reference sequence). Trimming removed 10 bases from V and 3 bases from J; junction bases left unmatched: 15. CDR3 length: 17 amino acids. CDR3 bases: TGTGCCACCTGCCAAGGTGCGACTAGCGGGGGAGAAGAGACCCAGTACTTC. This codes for CATCQGATSGGEETQYF.

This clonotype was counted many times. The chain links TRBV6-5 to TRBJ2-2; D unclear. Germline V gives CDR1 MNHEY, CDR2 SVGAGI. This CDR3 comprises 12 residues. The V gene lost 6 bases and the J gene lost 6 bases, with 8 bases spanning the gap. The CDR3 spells CASSHGPGELFF. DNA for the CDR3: TGTGCCAGCAGCCATGGGCCCGGGGAGCTGTTTTTT.

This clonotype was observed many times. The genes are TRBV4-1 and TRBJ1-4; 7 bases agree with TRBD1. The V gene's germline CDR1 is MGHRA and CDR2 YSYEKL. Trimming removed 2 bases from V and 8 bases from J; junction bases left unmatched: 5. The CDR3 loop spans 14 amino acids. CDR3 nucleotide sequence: TGCGCCAGCAGCCAAAACAGGGGAATGGAAAAACTGTTTTTT. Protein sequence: CASSQNRGMEKLFF.

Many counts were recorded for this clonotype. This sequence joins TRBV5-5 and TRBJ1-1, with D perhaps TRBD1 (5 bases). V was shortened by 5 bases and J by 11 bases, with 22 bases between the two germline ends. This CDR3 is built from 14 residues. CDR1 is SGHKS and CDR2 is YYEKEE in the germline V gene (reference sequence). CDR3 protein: CASRSIRGGVRAFF. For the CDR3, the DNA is TGTGCCAGCAGGTCGATTAGGGGAGGAGTACGCGCTTTCTTT.

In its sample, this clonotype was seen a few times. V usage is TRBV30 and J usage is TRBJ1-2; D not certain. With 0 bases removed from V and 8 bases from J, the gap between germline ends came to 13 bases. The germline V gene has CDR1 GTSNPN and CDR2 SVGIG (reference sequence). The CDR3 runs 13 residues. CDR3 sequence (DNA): TGTGCCTGGAGTGTTAAGCCCGTGGGGGGCTACACCTTC. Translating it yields CAWSVKPVGGYTF.

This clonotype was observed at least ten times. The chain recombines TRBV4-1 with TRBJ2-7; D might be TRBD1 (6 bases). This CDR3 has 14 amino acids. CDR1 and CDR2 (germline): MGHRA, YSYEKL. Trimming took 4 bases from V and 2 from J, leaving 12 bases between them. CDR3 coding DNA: TGCGCCAGCAGCCGAGACAGGAATACCTACGAGCAGTACTTC. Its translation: CASSRDRNTYEQYF.

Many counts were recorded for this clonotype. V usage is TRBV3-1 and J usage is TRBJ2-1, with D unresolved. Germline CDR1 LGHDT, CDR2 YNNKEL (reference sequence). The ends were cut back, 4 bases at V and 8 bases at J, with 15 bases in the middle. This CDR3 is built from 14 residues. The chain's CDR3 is CASSPSLGLHEQFF. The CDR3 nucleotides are TGTGCCAGCAGCCCAAGTCTGGGGTTACATGAGCAGTTCTTC.

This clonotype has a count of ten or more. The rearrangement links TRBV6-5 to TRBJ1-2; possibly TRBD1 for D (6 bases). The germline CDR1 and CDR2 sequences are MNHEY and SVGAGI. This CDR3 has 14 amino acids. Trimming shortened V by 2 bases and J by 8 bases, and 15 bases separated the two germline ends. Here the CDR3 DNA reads TGTGCCAGCAGTTACGGGGACACAGGAAAGGGCTACACCTTC. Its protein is CASSYGDTGKGYTF.

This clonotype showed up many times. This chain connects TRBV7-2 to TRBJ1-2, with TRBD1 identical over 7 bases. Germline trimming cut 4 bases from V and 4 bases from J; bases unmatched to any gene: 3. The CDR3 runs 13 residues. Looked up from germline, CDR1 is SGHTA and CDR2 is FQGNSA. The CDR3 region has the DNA TGTGCCAGCAGCTCGGGACAGTTCTATGGCTACACCTTC. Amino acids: CASSSGQFYGYTF.

The CDR3 loop reads CASSLRDPRDTQYF. The CDR3 DNA follows: TGCGCCAGCAGCTTGAGGGACCCCCGAGATACGCAGTATTTT. The rearrangement links TRBV5-1 to TRBJ2-3; tentatively, D is TRBD1 or TRBD2 (5 bases each). V gave up 1 base and J gave up 5 bases, with 11 bases separating them. There are 14 residues in the CDR3. Germline CDR1 and CDR2: SGHRS and YFSETQ.

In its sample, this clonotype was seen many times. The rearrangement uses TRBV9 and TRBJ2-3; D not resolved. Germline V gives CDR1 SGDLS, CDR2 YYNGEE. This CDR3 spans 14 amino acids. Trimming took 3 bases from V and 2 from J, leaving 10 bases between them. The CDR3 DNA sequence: TGTGCCAGCAGCGGCCCGACCCCCACAGATACGCAGTATTTT. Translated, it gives CASSGPTPTDTQYF.

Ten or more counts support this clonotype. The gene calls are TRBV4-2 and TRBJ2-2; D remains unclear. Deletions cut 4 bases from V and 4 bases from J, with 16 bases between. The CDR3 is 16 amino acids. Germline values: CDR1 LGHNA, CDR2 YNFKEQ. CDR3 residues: CASSRNARQTTGELFF. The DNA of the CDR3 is TGTGCCAGCAGCCGGAACGCGAGGCAGACCACCGGGGAGCTGTTTTTT.

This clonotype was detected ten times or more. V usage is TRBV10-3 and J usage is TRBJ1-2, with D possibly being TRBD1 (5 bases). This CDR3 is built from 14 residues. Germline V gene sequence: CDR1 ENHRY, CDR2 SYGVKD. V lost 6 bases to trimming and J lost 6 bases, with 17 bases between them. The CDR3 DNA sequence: TGTGCCATCAGCACCCTGACAGAAGTGGATGGCTACACCTTC. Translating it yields CAISTLTEVDGYTF.

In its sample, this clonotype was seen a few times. CDR3 in amino acids: CASSLMGINTEAFF. The CDR3 DNA sequence: TGTGCCAGCAGCTTAATGGGAATAAACACTGAAGCTTTCTTT. The rearrangement uses TRBV7-3 and TRBJ1-1; D gene uncertain. The CDR3 loop spans 14 amino acids. Germline CDR1 reads SGHTA; CDR2 reads FQGTGA. Trimming cost V 1 base and J 2 bases, with 8 bases left between them.

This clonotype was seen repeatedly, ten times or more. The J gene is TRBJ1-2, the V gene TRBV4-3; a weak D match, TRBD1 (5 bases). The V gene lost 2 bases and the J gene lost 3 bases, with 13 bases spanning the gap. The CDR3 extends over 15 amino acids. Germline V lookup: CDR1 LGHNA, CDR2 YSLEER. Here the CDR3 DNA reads TGCGCCAGCAGCCAATCCGGGGGAAGGGACTATGGCTACACCTTC. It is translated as CASSQSGGRDYGYTF.

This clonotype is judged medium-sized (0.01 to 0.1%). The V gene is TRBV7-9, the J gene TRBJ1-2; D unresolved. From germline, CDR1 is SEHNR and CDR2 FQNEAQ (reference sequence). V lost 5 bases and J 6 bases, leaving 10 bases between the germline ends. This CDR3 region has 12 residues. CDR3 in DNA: TGTGCCAGCAGCCCCAACTACGATGGCTACACCTTC. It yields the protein CASSPNYDGYTF.